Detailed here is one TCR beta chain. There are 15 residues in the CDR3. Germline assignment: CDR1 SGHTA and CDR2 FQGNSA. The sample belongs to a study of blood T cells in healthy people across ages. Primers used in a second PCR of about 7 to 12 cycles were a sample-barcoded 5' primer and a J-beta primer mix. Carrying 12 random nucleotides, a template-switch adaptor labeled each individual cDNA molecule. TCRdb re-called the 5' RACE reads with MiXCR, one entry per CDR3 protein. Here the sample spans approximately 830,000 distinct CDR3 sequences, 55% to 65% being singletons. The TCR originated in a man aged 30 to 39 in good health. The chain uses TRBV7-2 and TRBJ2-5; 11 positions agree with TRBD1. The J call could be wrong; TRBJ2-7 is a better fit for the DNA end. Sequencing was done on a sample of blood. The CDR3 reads CASSLSRDRGCEQYF. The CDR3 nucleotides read TGTGCCAGCAGCTTAAGTCGGGACAGGGGGTGCGAGCAGTACTTC.